This T cell receptor (beta chain) is from a study of T cell responses to AZD1222 COVID-19 vaccine. Findings and limits, study-wide: A reported finding is that nearly half of spike-specific TCRs target unmutated variant regions. White British donors predominated, females outnumbered males, and clonal diversity was possibly underestimated. All repertoire sampling was performed exclusively after the peak T cell response. Spike as a whole was targeted by vaccine-associated CD4 TCRs, dominant at 160-218 and 743-854.

Here immunoSEQ multiplex PCR was the method, and the copy in TCRdb shows in-frame clones only, minus some. The table has about 110,000 clones, about 90% seen once. On this clone itself: Its antigen is not identified.

CDR1 is MNHEY and CDR2 is SVGAGI in the germline V gene. Trimming left V 6 bases short and J 1 base short, with 9 bases between. This CDR3 has 13 residues. V usage is TRBV6-5 and J usage is TRBJ1-1; D not resolved. The sequence was collected from an adult who received the AZD1222 COVID-19 vaccine. The sample consisted of peripheral blood, taken 28 days after the second AZD1222 dose. CDR3 protein: CASSPGPNTEAFF. In DNA, the CDR3 is TGTGCCAGCAGCCCGGGCCCGAACACTGAAGCTTTCTTT.